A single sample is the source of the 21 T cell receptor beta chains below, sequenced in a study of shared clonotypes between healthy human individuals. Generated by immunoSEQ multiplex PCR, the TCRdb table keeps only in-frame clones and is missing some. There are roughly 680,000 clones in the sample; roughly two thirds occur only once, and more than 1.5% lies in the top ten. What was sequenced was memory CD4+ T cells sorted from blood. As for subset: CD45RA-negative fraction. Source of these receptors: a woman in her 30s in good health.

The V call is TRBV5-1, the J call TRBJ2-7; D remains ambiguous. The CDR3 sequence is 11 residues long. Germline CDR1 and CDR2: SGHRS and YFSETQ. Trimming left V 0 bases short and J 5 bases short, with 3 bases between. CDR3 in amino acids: CASSLDHEQYF. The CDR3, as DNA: TGCGCCAGCAGCTTGGACCACGAGCAGTACTTC. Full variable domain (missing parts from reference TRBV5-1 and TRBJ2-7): KAGVTQTPRYLIKTRGQQVTLSCSPISGHRSVSWYQQTPGQGLQFLFEYFSETQRNKGNFPGRFSGRQFSNSRSEMNVSTLELGDSALYLCASSLDHEQYFGPGTRLTVT.

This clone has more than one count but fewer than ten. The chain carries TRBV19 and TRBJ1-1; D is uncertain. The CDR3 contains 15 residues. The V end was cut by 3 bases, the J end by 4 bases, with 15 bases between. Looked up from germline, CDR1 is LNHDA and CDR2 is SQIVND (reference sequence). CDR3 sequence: CASSISGLLGTEAFF. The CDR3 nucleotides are TGTGCCAGTAGTATTTCCGGACTCTTGGGCACTGAAGCTTTCTTT.

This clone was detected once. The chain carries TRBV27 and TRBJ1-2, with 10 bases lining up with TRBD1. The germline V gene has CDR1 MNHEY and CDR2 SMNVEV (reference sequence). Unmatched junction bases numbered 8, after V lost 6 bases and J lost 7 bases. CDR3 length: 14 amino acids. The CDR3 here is CASRGLGTGVGYTF. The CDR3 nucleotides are TGTGCCAGCAGGGGACTCGGGACAGGGGTTGGCTACACCTTC.

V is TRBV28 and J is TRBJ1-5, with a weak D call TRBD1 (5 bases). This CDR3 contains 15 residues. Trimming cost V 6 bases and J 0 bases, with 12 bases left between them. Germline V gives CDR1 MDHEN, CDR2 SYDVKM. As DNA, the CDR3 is TGTGCCAGCAGAGCAGGGCGCAATAGCAATCAGCCCCAGCATTTT. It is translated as CASRAGRNSNQPQHF.

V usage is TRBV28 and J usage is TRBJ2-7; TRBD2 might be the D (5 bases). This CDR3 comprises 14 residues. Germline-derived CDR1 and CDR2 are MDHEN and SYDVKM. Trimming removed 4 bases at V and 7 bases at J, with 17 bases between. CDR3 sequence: CASSSLSRPGEQYF. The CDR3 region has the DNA TGTGCCAGCAGTTCCCTTTCCCGGCCGGGGGAGCAGTACTTC.

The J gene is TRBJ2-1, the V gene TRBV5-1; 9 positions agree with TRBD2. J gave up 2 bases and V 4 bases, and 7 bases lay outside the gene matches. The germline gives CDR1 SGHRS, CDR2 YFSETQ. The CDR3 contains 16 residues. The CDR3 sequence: CASSQSGRPTYNEQFF. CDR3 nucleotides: TGCGCCAGCAGCCAAAGCGGGAGGCCTACCTACAATGAGCAGTTCTTC. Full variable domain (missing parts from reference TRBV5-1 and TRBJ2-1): KAGVTQTPRYLIKTRGQQVTLSCSPISGHRSVSWYQQTPGQGLQFLFEYFSETQRNKGNFPGRFSGRQFSNSRSEMNVSTLELGDSALYLCASSQSGRPTYNEQFFGPGTRLTVL.

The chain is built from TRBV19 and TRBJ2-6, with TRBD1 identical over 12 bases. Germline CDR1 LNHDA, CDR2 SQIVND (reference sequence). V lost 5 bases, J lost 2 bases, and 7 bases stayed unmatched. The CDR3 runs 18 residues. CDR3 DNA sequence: TGTGCCAGTAGTCCTGGGACAGGGGGCGCGACTGGGGCCAACGTCCTGACTTTC. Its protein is CASSPGTGGATGANVLTF.

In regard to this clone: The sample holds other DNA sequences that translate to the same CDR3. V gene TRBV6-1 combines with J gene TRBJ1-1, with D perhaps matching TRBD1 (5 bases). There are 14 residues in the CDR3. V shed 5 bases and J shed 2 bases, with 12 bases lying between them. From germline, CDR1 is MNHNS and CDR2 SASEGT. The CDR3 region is CASSNRGPNTEAFF. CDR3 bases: TGTGCCAGCAGTAACCGGGGCCCAAACACTGAAGCTTTCTTT.

CDR3 protein: CASLKGGRYGYTF. Written as DNA, the CDR3 is TGTGCCAGCCTAAAGGGAGGGAGATATGGCTACACCTTC. The rearrangement joins TRBV6-1 to TRBJ1-2; no clear D gene. CDR1 MNHNS and CDR2 SASEGT come from the germline V gene. This CDR3 has 13 amino acids. V was pared by 8 bases and J by 5 bases, with 15 bases between.

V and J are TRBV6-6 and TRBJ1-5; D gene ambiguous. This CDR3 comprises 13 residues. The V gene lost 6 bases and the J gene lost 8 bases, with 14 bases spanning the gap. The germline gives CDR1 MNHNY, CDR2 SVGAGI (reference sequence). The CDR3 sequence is CASRGREVEPQHF. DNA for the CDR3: TGTGCCAGCAGGGGAAGGGAGGTTGAGCCCCAGCATTTT.

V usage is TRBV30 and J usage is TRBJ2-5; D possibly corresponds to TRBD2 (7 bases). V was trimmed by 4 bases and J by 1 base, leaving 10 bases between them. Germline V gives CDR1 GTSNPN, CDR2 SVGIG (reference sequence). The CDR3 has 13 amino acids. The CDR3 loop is CAWTRGGQETQYF. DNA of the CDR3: TGTGCCTGGACGAGGGGGGGCCAAGAGACCCAGTACTTC.

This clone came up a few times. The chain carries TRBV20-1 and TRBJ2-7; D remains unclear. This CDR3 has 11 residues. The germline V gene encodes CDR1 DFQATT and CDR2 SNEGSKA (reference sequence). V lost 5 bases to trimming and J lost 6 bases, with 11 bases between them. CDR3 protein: CSAAPGGEQYF. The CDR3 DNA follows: TGCAGTGCTGCCCCAGGCGGCGAGCAGTACTTC.

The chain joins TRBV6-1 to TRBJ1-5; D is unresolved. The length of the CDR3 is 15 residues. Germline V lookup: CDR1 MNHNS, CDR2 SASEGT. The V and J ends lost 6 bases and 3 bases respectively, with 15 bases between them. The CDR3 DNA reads TGTGCCAGCAGAGCAAACAACCGGGCCAATCAGCCCCAGCATTTT. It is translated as CASRANNRANQPQHF.

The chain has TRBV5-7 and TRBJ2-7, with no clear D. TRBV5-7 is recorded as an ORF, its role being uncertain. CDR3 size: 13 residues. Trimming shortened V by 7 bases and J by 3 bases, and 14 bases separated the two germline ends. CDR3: CASHRTEHYEQYF. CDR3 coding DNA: TGTGCCAGCCATCGGACGGAACACTACGAGCAGTACTTC.

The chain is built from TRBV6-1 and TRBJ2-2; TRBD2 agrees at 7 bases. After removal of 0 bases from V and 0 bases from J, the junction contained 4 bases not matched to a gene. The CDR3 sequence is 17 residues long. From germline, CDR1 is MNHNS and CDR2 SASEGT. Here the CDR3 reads CASSEASLAANTGELFF. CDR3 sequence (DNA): TGTGCCAGCAGTGAAGCAAGCCTAGCGGCGAACACCGGGGAGCTGTTTTTT.

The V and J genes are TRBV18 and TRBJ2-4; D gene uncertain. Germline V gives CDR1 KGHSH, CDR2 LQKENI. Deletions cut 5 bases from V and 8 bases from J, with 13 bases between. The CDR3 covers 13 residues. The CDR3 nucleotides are TGTGCCAGCTCAGCCTTATCGGCCGACATTCAGTACTTC. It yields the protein CASSALSADIQYF.

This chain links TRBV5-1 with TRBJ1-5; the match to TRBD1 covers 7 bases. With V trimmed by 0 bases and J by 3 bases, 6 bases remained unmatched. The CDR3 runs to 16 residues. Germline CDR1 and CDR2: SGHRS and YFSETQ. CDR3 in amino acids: CASSLEGGRDNQPQHF. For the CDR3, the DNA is TGCGCCAGCAGCTTGGAAGGGGGCCGAGACAATCAGCCCCAGCATTTT.

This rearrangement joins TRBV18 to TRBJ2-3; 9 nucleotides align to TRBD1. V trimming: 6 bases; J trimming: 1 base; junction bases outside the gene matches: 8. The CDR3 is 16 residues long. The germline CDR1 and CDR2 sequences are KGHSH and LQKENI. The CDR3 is CASSPYRGPGTDTQYF. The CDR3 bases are TGTGCCAGCTCGCCCTACAGGGGGCCAGGCACAGATACGCAGTATTTT.

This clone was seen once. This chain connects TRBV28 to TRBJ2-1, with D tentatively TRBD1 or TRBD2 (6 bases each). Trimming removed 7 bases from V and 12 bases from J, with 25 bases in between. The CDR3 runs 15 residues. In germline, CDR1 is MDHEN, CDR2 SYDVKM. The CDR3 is CASNRGRGVGLGQFF. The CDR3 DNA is TGTGCCAGCAATCGGGGGCGCGGCGTGGGATTGGGGCAGTTCTTC. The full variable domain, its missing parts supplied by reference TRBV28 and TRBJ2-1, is DVKVTQSSRYLVKRTGEKVFLECVQDMDHENMFWYRQDPGLGLRLIYFSYDVKMKEKGDIPEGYSVSREKKERFSLILESASTNQTSMYLCASNRGRGVGLGQFFGPGTRLTVL.

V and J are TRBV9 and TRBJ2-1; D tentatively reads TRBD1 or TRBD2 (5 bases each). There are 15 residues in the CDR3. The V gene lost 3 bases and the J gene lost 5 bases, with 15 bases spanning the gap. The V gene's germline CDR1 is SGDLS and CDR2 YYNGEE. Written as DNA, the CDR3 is TGTGCCAGCAGCGGGGACCTCGCACCCCACAATGAGCAGTTCTTC. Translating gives CASSGDLAPHNEQFF.

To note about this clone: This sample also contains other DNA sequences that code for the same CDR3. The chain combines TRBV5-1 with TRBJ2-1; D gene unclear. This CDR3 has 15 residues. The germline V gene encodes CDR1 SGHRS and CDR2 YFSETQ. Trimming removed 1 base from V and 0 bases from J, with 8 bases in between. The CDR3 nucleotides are TGCGCCAGCAGCTTGTCGGCGAGCTCCTACAATGAGCAGTTCTTC. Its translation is CASSLSASSYNEQFF.